The 6 T cell receptor beta chains below come from one sample, sequenced in a study of shared clonotypes between healthy human individuals. The repertoire was sequenced with immunoSEQ multiplex PCR; TCRdb's copy has only in-frame clones and lacks some. In the table there are a few million clones, about 92% of which are singletons. What was sequenced was naive CD4+ T cells from PBMCs. The subset denotes: CD45RA+ positively selected. These receptors originate from a man younger than 30 in good health. Some clones in this sample may be carry-over from other donors' samples.

The chain links TRBV28 to TRBJ2-3, with D perhaps given as TRBD1 or TRBD2 (5 bases each). V lost 7 bases, J lost 9 bases, and 20 bases lay in between. The germline V gene has CDR1 MDHEN and CDR2 SYDVKM. This CDR3 region has 14 residues. As DNA, the CDR3 is TGTGCCAGCACCTCAAGGGGAGCCAGTTCAACGCAGTATTTT. It is translated as CASTSRGASSTQYF.

The chain links TRBV5-1 to TRBJ2-7; weak D call: TRBD2 (6 bases). Germline CDR1 is SGHRS and CDR2 is YFSETQ. The CDR3 spans 15 residues. The V gene lost 2 bases and the J gene lost 4 bases, with 16 bases spanning the gap. This CDR3 reads CASSFLSAGLYEQYF. CDR3 DNA sequence: TGCGCCAGCAGCTTCCTTAGTGCGGGGCTATACGAGCAGTACTTC.

The genes are TRBV6-6 and TRBJ2-3; 7 bases match TRBD1. Germline loops: CDR1 MNHNY, CDR2 SVGAGI (reference sequence). Trimming took 5 bases from V and 5 from J; bases not matched to a gene: 1. This CDR3 has 12 amino acids. CDR3 nucleotide sequence: TGTGCCAGCAGTAACAGGGGAGATACGCAGTATTTT. It yields the protein CASSNRGDTQYF.

The CDR3 sequence: CASSLLGGYQETQYF. Here the CDR3 DNA reads TGTGCCAGCAGTTTACTTGGGGGGTACCAAGAGACCCAGTACTTC. The chain employs TRBV28 and TRBJ2-5, with D maybe TRBD2 (6 bases). CDR3 size: 15 residues. CDR1 and CDR2 from the germline V gene are MDHEN and SYDVKM. V shed 2 bases and J shed 0 bases, with 10 bases lying between them. The complete variable domain, with remaining parts taken from reference TRBV28 and TRBJ2-5, reads DVKVTQSSRYLVKRTGEKVFLECVQDMDHENMFWYRQDPGLGLRLIYFSYDVKMKEKGDIPEGYSVSREKKERFSLILESASTNQTSMYLCASSLLGGYQETQYFGPGTRLLVL.

CDR3 region: CASSFPAGAYNEQFF. The CDR3 DNA reads TGTGCCAGCAGCTTCCCCGCTGGGGCCTACAATGAGCAGTTCTTC. This sequence joins TRBV11-2 and TRBJ2-1, with D hard to call. The CDR3 totals 15 residues. Trimming shortened V by 3 bases and J by 2 bases, and 11 bases separated the two germline ends. Per the germline V gene, CDR1 is SGHAT and CDR2 is FQNNGV.

V gene TRBV2 combines with J gene TRBJ2-7; weak D call: TRBD1 (6 bases). This CDR3 has 15 amino acids. Germline V gene data show CDR1 as SNHLY and CDR2 as FYNNEI. The V end lost 5 bases, the J end lost 6 bases, and 20 bases lay between the germline ends. The CDR3 sequence is CASSPALQGQSEQYF. The CDR3 DNA sequence: TGTGCCAGCAGTCCCGCACTACAGGGACAAAGCGAGCAGTACTTC.